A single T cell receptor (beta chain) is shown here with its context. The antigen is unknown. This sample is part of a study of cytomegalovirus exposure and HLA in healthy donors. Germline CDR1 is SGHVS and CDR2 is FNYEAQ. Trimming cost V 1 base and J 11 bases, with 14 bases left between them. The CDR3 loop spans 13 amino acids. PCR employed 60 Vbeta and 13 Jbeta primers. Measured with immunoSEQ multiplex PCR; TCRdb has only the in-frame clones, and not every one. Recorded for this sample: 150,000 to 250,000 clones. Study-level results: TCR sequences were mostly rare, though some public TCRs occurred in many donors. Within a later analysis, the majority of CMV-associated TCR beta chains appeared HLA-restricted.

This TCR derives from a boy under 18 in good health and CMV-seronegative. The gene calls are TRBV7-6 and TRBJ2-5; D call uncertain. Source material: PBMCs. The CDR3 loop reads CASSLVFGGEQYF. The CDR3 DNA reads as TGTGCCAGCAGCTTAGTTTTTGGTGGAGAGCAGTACTTC.